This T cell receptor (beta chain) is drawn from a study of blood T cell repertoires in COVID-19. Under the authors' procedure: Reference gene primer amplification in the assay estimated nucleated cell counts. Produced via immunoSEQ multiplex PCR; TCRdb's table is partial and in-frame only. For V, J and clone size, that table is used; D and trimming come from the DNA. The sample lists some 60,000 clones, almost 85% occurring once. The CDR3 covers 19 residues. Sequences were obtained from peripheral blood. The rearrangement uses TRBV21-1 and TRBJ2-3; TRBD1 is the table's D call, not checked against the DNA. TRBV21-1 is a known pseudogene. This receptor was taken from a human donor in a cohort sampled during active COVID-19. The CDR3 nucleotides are TGTGCCAGCAGCAAAGAGTCAACGGACAGGGGGCCGGGGGCAGATACGCAGTATTTT. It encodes CASSKESTDRGPGADTQYF.